Listed here are 10 T cell receptor beta chains from one sample, sequenced in a study of response to subunit inactivated influenza vaccine. TCRdb re-analysed the RT-PCR reads in MiXCR, keeping a single row per CDR3 protein. Of about 170,000 distinct CDR3 sequences in the sample, roughly 12% were seen once. Separately, the same data were catalogued under a study of T cells expressing NK-cell markers. That publication notes: TCR beta libraries carry UMIs added by 5'RACE template switching.

This specimen was CD8+ T cells sorted from PBMCs, taken about 12 days after vaccination. The receptors here all came from a man between 50 and 59 years old who received an inactivated influenza vaccine.

This clonotype showed up many times. The V and J genes are TRBV20-1 and TRBJ2-1, with D perhaps matching TRBD1 or TRBD2 (5 bases each). V dropped 5 bases and J dropped 9 bases, with 14 bases sitting between them. The CDR3 is 12 amino acids. From germline, CDR1 is DFQATT and CDR2 SNEGSKA (reference sequence). The CDR3 sequence is CSAGGGVGEQFF. CDR3 nucleotides: TGCAGTGCTGGGGGTGGAGTTGGTGAGCAGTTCTTC.

This chain links TRBV4-1 with TRBJ2-7, with D uncertain. CDR1 and CDR2 (germline): MGHRA, YSYEKL. This CDR3 is 12 amino acids long. Trimming left V 1 base short and J 6 bases short, with 7 bases between. As DNA, the CDR3 is TGCGCCAGCAGCCAAGTGAACACCGAGCAGTACTTC. Its protein is CASSQVNTEQYF.

The rearrangement joins TRBV29-1 to TRBJ2-2; perhaps D is TRBD1 or TRBD2 (5 bases each). Germline V CDR1 and CDR2: SQVTM, ANQGSEA. V gave up 1 base and J gave up 2 bases, with 8 bases separating them. The CDR3 is made up of 14 amino acids. CDR3 amino acids: CSVEGGVNTGELFF. As DNA, the CDR3 is TGCAGCGTTGAAGGAGGGGTTAACACCGGGGAGCTGTTTTTT.

There are many counts of this clonotype. This chain connects TRBV7-2 to TRBJ1-2; 8 bases align to TRBD1. V was pared by 5 bases and J by 1 base, with 6 bases of the junction left unmatched. Germline V gene lookup returns CDR1 SGHTA and CDR2 FQGNSA. The CDR3 has 15 residues. The CDR3 region is CASSDTGQVNYGYTF. CDR3 DNA: TGTGCCAGCAGCGACACGGGACAGGTTAACTATGGCTACACCTTC.

This clonotype was detected only a few times. The rearrangement joins TRBV19 to TRBJ1-1; D is uncertain. The length of the CDR3 is 12 residues. Germline V gives CDR1 LNHDA, CDR2 SQIVND (reference sequence). Between the trimmed V and J ends, which lost 6 bases and 1 base, there was a span of 6 bases. CDR3 sequence reads: CASRRGNTEAFF. The CDR3 DNA reads as TGTGCCAGTAGACGGGGGAACACTGAAGCTTTCTTT.

This clonotype was detected many times. The chain is built from TRBV7-2 and TRBJ2-7; tentatively, D is TRBD1 (6 bases). The CDR3 totals 15 residues. Deletions cut 2 bases from V and 0 bases from J, with 11 bases between. The germline gives CDR1 SGHTA, CDR2 FQGNSA. The DNA of the CDR3 is TGTGCCAGCAGCTTAACGACAGGTACCTCCTACGAGCAGTACTTC. It specifies CASSLTTGTSYEQYF.

The chain combines TRBV5-1 with TRBJ2-7; perhaps TRBD2 as D (6 bases). The germline V gene has CDR1 SGHRS and CDR2 YFSETQ. The CDR3 length is 13 residues. The V and J ends lost 0 bases and 5 bases respectively, with 9 bases between them. The CDR3 is CASSLVGGNEQYF. In DNA form, the CDR3 reads TGCGCCAGCAGCTTGGTCGGAGGGAACGAGCAGTACTTC.

This clonotype appeared many times. The chain recombines TRBV12-3 or TRBV12-4 with TRBJ1-5, with unresolved D. The CDR3 has 15 amino acids. Trimming removed 1 base at V and 7 bases at J, with 14 bases between. CDR3 in amino acids: CASSLEASWAQPQHF. CDR3 coding DNA: TGTGCCAGCAGTTTAGAGGCTTCGTGGGCCCAGCCCCAGCATTTT.

This clonotype was found many times. The V and J genes are TRBV7-3 and TRBJ2-7, with 12 nucleotides matching TRBD2. Trimming removed 5 bases from V and 4 bases from J; junction bases left unmatched: 3. The CDR3 length is 14 residues. Germline V CDR1 and CDR2: SGHTA, FQGTGA. The CDR3 bases are TGTGCCAGCAGCAAACTAGCGGGAGGTTACGAGCAGTACTTC. This translates into CASSKLAGGYEQYF. Combining the CDR3 with reference TRBV7-3 and TRBJ2-7 gives the whole variable domain GAGVSQTPSNKVTEKGKYVELRCDPISGHTALYWYRQSLGQGPEFLIYFQGTGAADDSGLPNDRFFAVRPEGSVSTLKIQRTERGDSAVYLCASSKLAGGYEQYFGPGTRLTVT.

V gene TRBV7-2 combines with J gene TRBJ2-7, with a possible D match to TRBD1 (6 bases). This CDR3 region has 14 residues. Trimming cost V 1 base and J 4 bases, with 11 bases left between them. In germline, CDR1 is SGHTA, CDR2 FQGNSA. CDR3 amino acids: CASSLVDRLYEQYF. DNA for the CDR3: TGTGCCAGCAGCTTAGTGGACAGATTGTACGAGCAGTACTTC.